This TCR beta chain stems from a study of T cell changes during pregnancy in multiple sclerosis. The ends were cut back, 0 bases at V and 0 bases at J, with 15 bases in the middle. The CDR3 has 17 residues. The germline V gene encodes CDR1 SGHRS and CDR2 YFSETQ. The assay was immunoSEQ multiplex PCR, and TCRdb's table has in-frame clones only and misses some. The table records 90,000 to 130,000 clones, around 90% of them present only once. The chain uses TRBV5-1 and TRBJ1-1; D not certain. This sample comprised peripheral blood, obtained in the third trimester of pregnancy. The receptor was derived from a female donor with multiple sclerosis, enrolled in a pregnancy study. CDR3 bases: TGCGCCAGCAGCTTGGGAGGGCAGAGACTTATGAACACTGAAGCTTTCTTT. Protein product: CASSLGGQRLMNTEAFF.